This T cell receptor (beta chain) came from a study of CD8 T cells in Susac syndrome. RNA was extracted with the RNeasy kit, and a quantity of roughly 0.45 to 1 ug was reverse transcribed using random hexamers. TCR beta CDR3 was amplified by immunoSEQ covering 54 Vbeta and 13 Jbeta. One entry per CDR3 protein, called by TCRdb with MiXCR from the immunoSEQ multiplex PCR reads. The table records approximately 180,000 distinct CDR3 sequences, around 93% of them present only once. The CDR3 is 14 amino acids. CDR1 is DFQATT, CDR2 SNEGSKA, per germline (reference sequence). The V and J ends lost 0 bases and 6 bases, in that order; junction bases with no gene match: 6. Bulk CD8+ and CD4+ cells came from magnetic negative isolation; CD8+ TEMRA by FACS.

Sample: CD4+ T cells from PBMCs. The J gene is TRBJ2-5, the V gene TRBV20-1; 8 bases line up with TRBD2. The receptor was derived from a human donor with multiple sclerosis. As DNA, the CDR3 is TGCAGTGCTAGAGATAGCGGGACTCAAAAGACCCAGTACTTC. It codes for CSARDSGTQKTQYF.